The entry below gives a single T cell receptor (beta chain) sequence along with its context. The data stem from a study of OX40 agonist ivuxolimab in advanced cancers. Whole-study context: Patients received the agonistic anti-OX40 (CD134) antibody ivuxolimab.

Some clones are missing from TCRdb's copy, which holds only in-frame ones; the method was immunoSEQ multiplex PCR. This table holds about 40,000 clones, 70% to 85% found once. The input for sequencing was CD4+ or CD8+ T cells sorted from blood, taken in a trial of the OX40 agonist ivuxolimab. This receptor was identified in an adult with an advanced solid tumor such as melanoma, head and neck, liver or kidney cancer.

The DNA for the CDR3 is TGTGCCAGCAGTTTAACGTCATTGACTAGCGGGGCCGCGAACACCGGGGAGCTGTTTTTT. It translates to CASSLTSLTSGAANTGELFF. The gene calls are TRBV27 and TRBJ2-2; 11 nucleotides agree with TRBD2. The ends lost 2 bases at V and 0 bases at J; junction bases unmatched: 11. The germline CDR1 and CDR2 sequences are MNHEY and SMNVEV (reference sequence). This CDR3 has 20 amino acids.